These T cell receptor beta chains were read from a single sample in a study of blood T cell repertoires in COVID-19. The protocol was immunoSEQ multiplex PCR, while the TCRdb copy is restricted to in-frame clones and leaves out a portion. Among about 400,000 clones listed, approximately 87% were seen once. The sample comprised PBMCs or T cells enriched from blood (not recorded which). The receptor set was obtained from a middle-aged man in a cohort exposed to, infected with or recovered from COVID-19 (not recorded which). CDR3s include the opening cysteine and the closing phenylalanine or tryptophan. Each record gives: J gene, V gene, D gene, clone size, CDR3 DNA, CDR3 protein. The D gene is left open where the match is weak. Only some rows state a clone size, as once, few, many or a class for expanded clones.

J: TRBJ1-1
V: TRBV5-5
D: NA
size: NA
DNA: TGTGCCAGCAGCTTAACAGCCCAGACTGAAGCTTTCTTT
CDR3: CASSLTAQTEAFF

J: TRBJ1-2
V: TRBV6-5
D: TRBD1
size: NA
DNA: TGTGCCAGCAGCACCGGGACAGGGTTGAGGGGCTACACCTTC
CDR3: CASSTGTGLRGYTF

J: TRBJ2-7
V: TRBV6-5
D: NA
size: NA
DNA: TGTGCCAGCTTAGGAAGGAGTAGGTACTTC
CDR3: CASLGRSRYF

J: TRBJ2-7
V: TRBV5-1
D: NA
size: NA
DNA: TGCGCCAGCAGCTTGGGGGCAGAAATCCACGAGCAGTACTTC
CDR3: CASSLGAEIHEQYF

J: TRBJ1-2
V: TRBV10-3
D: TRBD1
size: NA
DNA: TGTGCCACGCAGGGGGGCAGTTATGGCTACACCTTC
CDR3: CATQGGSYGYTF

J: TRBJ2-1
V: TRBV5-1
D: NA
size: few
DNA: TGCGCCAGCAGCTTGGGCCAGACTTACAATGAGCAGTTCTTC
CDR3: CASSLGQTYNEQFF

J: TRBJ1-1
V: TRBV7-9
D: NA
size: NA
DNA: TGTGCCAGCAGCTTAGATATCTCTGAAGCTTTCTTT
CDR3: CASSLDISEAFF

J: TRBJ1-1
V: TRBV10-2
D: TRBD1
size: NA
DNA: TGCGCCAGCAGTGATGTGGGCACAGGGGGAACTGAAGCTTTCTTT
CDR3: CASSDVGTGGTEAFF

J: TRBJ1-2
V: TRBV28
D: TRBD1
size: NA
DNA: TGTGCCAGCAGGGAGACAGGGGGTGGCTATGGCTACACCTTC
CDR3: CASRETGGGYGYTF

J: TRBJ2-1
V: TRBV7-3
D: TRBD2
size: NA
DNA: TGTGCCAGCAGCGCCACTAGCGGAATTTACAATGAGCAGTTCTTC
CDR3: CASSATSGIYNEQFF

J: TRBJ2-1
V: TRBV5-1
D: TRBD2
size: once
DNA: TGCGCCAGCAGCCTATTACTAGCGGGAAAGTCGGGTGAGCAGTTCTTC
CDR3: CASSLLLAGKSGEQFF

J: TRBJ1-1
V: TRBV4-2
D: TRBD1
size: NA
DNA: TGTGCCAGCAGCCCAAATCCAGGGGGCAGGGAAGCTTTCTTT
CDR3: CASSPNPGGREAFF

J: TRBJ2-5
V: TRBV4-1
D: NA
size: NA
DNA: TGCGCCAGCAGCCAAGGACACCTTGAACAAGAGACCCAGTACTTC
CDR3: CASSQGHLEQETQYF

J: TRBJ2-1
V: TRBV29-1
D: NA
size: NA
DNA: TGCAGCGTTGGGTTCGGGAGCTCCTACAATGAGCAGTTCTTC
CDR3: CSVGFGSSYNEQFF

J: TRBJ1-4
V: TRBV28
D: TRBD1
size: NA
DNA: TGTGCCAGCACCCATCGACAGGGTACTAATGAAAAACTGTTTTTT
CDR3: CASTHRQGTNEKLFF

J: TRBJ1-1
V: TRBV6-5
D: NA
size: NA
DNA: TGTGCCAGCAGTTATGGTGGCGGGGCCATGAACACTGAAGCTTTCTTT
CDR3: CASSYGGGAMNTEAFF